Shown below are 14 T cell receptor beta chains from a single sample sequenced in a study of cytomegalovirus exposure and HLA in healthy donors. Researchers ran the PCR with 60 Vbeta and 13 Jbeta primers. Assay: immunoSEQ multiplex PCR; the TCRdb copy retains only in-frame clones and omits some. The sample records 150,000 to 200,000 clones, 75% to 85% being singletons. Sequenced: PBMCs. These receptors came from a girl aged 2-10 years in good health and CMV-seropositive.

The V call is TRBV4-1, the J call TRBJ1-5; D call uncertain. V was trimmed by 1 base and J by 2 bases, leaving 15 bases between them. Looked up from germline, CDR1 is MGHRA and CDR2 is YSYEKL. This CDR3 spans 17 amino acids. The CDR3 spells CASSQALYEMGNQPQHF. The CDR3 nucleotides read TGCGCCAGCAGCCAAGCCCTTTACGAGATGGGCAATCAGCCCCAGCATTTT.

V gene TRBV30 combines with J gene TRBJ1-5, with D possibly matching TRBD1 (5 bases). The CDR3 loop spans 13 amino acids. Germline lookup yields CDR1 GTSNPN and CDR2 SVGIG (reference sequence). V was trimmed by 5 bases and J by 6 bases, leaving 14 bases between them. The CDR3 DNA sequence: TGTGCCTGGGCAGGGCGGAAAACTCAGCCCCAGCATTTT. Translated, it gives CAWAGRKTQPQHF.

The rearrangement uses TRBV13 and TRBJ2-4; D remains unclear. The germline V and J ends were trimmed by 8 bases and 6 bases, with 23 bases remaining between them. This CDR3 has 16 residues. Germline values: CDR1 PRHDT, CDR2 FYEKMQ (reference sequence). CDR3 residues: CASPRYPGPSVNIQYF. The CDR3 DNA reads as TGTGCCAGCCCTAGATACCCGGGTCCCTCGGTAAACATTCAGTACTTC.

The CDR3 reads CASSQDGIARYNEQFF. The CDR3 coding sequence is TGCGCCAGCAGCCAAGATGGAATAGCTCGGTACAATGAGCAGTTCTTC. This chain connects TRBV4-1 to TRBJ2-1, with unresolved D. Trimming cost V 0 bases and J 4 bases, with 13 bases left between them. CDR1 is MGHRA and CDR2 is YSYEKL in the germline V gene. The CDR3 totals 16 residues.

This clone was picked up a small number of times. CDR3 loop: CASSLRRIPSGELFF. In nucleotides, the CDR3 is TGTGCCAGCAGTCTCCGGAGGATCCCGTCCGGGGAGCTGTTTTTT. This rearrangement joins TRBV6-5 to TRBJ2-2; D is possibly TRBD2 (5 bases). The V gene's germline CDR1 is MNHEY and CDR2 SVGAGI. This CDR3 contains 15 residues. Trimming took off 5 bases at V and 6 bases at J, with 16 bases between the two ends.

The CDR3 bases are TGTGCCAGCAGTGAAGTATACAGGGACGGGAACGAGCAGTACTTC. Its translation: CASSEVYRDGNEQYF. This sequence joins TRBV6-1 and TRBJ2-7; TRBD1 is a possible D gene (6 bases). V lost 1 base to trimming and J lost 5 bases, with 15 bases between them. The CDR3 sequence is 15 residues long. Per the germline V gene, CDR1 is MNHNS and CDR2 is SASEGT.

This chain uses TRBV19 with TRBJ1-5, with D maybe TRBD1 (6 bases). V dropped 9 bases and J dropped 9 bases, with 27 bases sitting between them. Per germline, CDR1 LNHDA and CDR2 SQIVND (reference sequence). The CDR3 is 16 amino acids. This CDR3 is CASRNRARGGDRPQHF. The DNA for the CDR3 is TGTGCCAGCCGGAACAGGGCTAGGGGGGGGGATCGGCCCCAGCATTTT.

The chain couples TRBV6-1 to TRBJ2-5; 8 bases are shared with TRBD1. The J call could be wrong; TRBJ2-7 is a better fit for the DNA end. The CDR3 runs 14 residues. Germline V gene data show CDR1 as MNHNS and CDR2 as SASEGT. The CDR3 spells CASQDRDSSYEQYF. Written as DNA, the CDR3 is TGTGCCAGTCAGGACAGGGACAGCTCCTACGAGCAGTACTTC.

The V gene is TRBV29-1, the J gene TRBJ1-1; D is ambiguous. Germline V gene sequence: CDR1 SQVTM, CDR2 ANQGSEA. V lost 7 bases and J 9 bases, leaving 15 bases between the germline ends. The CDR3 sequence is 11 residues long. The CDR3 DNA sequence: TGCAGCGGCTCAGTCGGCAGGCAAGCTTTCTTT. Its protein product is CSGSVGRQAFF.

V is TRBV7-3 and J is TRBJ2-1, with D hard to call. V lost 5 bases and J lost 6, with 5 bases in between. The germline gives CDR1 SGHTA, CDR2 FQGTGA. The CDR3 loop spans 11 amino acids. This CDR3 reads CASSASNEQFF. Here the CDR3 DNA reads TGTGCCAGCAGCGCTAGCAATGAGCAGTTCTTC.

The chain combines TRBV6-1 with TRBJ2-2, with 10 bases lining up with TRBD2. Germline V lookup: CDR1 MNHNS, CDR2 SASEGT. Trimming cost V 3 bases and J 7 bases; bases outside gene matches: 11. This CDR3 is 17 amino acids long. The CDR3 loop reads CASSDPPGSGRGGELFF. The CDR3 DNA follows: TGTGCCAGCAGTGACCCACCGGGGAGCGGGAGGGGCGGGGAGCTGTTTTTT.

The CDR3 is CASSLTPTGAEQYF. For the CDR3, the DNA is TGTGCCAGCAGCTTGACACCGACAGGGGCCGAGCAGTACTTC. The chain links TRBV5-8 to TRBJ2-7; 8 bases line up with TRBD1. V was clipped by 1 base and J by 6 bases; unmatched bases: 6. The CDR3 spans 14 residues. CDR1 is SGHTS and CDR2 is YDEGEE in the germline V gene.

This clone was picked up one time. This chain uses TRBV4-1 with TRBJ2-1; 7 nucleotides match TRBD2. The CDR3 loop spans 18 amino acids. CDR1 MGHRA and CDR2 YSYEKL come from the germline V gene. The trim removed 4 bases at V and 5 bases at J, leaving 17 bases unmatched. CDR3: CASSRILGGRESHNEQFF. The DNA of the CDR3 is TGCGCCAGCAGCCGGATCCTGGGAGGGAGGGAGTCCCACAATGAGCAGTTCTTC.

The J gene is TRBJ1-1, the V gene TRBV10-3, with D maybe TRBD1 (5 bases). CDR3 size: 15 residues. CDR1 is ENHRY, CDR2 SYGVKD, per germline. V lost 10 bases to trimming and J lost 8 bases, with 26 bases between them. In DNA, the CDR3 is TGTGCCACGAAGAAGGGCCGGGACTCATCAAGGGAAGCTTTCTTT. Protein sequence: CATKKGRDSSREAFF.